These T cell receptor beta chains were read from a single sample in a study of cytomegalovirus exposure and HLA in healthy donors. The repertoire was sequenced with immunoSEQ multiplex PCR; TCRdb's copy has only in-frame clones and lacks some. This repertoire shows about 150,000 clones, 85% found once; its top ten account for 1%. The sequenced sample consisted of PBMCs. The receptor set was obtained from a boy aged 2 to 9 in good health and CMV-seronegative. CDR3s include the opening cysteine and the closing phenylalanine or tryptophan. A D gene is named only where the DNA matches it firmly. Some rows mark clone size as missing; the rest say once, few, many or name a class of expanded clone.

clone size: -; D gene: TRBD1; V gene: TRBV15; J gene: TRBJ2-1; CDR3 DNA: TGTGCCACCAGCAGATACGAGGGACAGTACAATGAGCAGTTCTTC; CDR3 protein: CATSRYEGQYNEQFF
clone size: once; D gene: TRBD1; V gene: TRBV5-1; J gene: TRBJ2-3; CDR3 DNA: TGCGCCAGCAGCGCATCGCCAGGGGGCCCAGATACGCAGTATTTT; CDR3 protein: CASSASPGGPDTQYF
clone size: -; D gene: -; V gene: TRBV15; J gene: TRBJ1-3; CDR3 DNA: TGTGCCACCAGCCCCGGACAGAAAATACCTGGAAACACCATATATTTT; CDR3 protein: CATSPGQKIPGNTIYF
clone size: -; D gene: TRBD2; V gene: TRBV28; J gene: TRBJ2-2; CDR3 DNA: TGTGCCAGCAGGTTAAGACTAGCGGGGGTTTCGGGGGAGCTGTTTTTT; CDR3 protein: CASRLRLAGVSGELFF
clone size: -; D gene: TRBD2; V gene: TRBV4-1; J gene: TRBJ2-1; CDR3 DNA: TGCGCCAGCAGCTCATCGGGAGGGCGGGGGTACAATGAGCAGTTCTTC; CDR3 protein: CASSSSGGRGYNEQFF
clone size: -; D gene: -; V gene: TRBV7-8; J gene: TRBJ2-3; CDR3 DNA: TGTGCCAGCACCCGAACTGCTAGCACAGATACGCAGTATTTT; CDR3 protein: CASTRTASTDTQYF
clone size: -; D gene: -; V gene: TRBV7-3; J gene: TRBJ1-1; CDR3 DNA: TGTGCCAGCAGCCCAGGACACCTGAACACTGAAGCTTTCTTT; CDR3 protein: CASSPGHLNTEAFF
clone size: -; D gene: -; V gene: TRBV18; J gene: TRBJ1-5; CDR3 DNA: TGTGCCAGCTCACCACCTCCGGGTAGCAATCAGCCCCAGCATTTT; CDR3 protein: CASSPPPGSNQPQHF
clone size: -; D gene: -; V gene: TRBV7-9; J gene: TRBJ2-1; CDR3 DNA: TGTTCCAGCAGCAGGCGACAGGAGCGATACAATGAGCAGTTCTTC; CDR3 protein: CSSSRRQERYNEQFF
clone size: -; D gene: TRBD1; V gene: TRBV11-3; J gene: TRBJ2-1; CDR3 DNA: TGTGCCAGCAGCAGCCCATGGGACAGGACGAACAATGAGCAGTTCTTC; CDR3 protein: CASSSPWDRTNNEQFF
clone size: -; D gene: -; V gene: TRBV28; J gene: TRBJ2-7; CDR3 DNA: TGTGCCAGCCAAAGCCATCAGGGCTACGAGCAGTACTTC; CDR3 protein: CASQSHQGYEQYF
clone size: -; D gene: TRBD2; V gene: TRBV10-2; J gene: TRBJ2-1; CDR3 DNA: TGCGCCAGCAGTGAGTCCGGGAGTAAGCGGGAGGCGGGCAATGAGCAGTTCTTC; CDR3 protein: CASSESGSKREAGNEQFF
clone size: -; D gene: TRBD1; V gene: TRBV5-1; J gene: TRBJ1-2; CDR3 DNA: TGCGCCAGCAGCTTGGACGGACAGGGGAATGGCTACACCTTC; CDR3 protein: CASSLDGQGNGYTF
clone size: few; D gene: -; V gene: TRBV9; J gene: TRBJ2-3; CDR3 DNA: TGTGCCAGCGTGAGACTCAGCACAGATACGCAGTATTTT; CDR3 protein: CASVRLSTDTQYF
clone size: -; D gene: TRBD1; V gene: TRBV27; J gene: TRBJ2-1; CDR3 DNA: TGTGCCAGCAGTTTCCCTCCCACAGGGGCCCGCTACAATGAGCAGTTCTTC; CDR3 protein: CASSFPPTGARYNEQFF
clone size: -; D gene: -; V gene: TRBV29-1; J gene: TRBJ1-2; CDR3 DNA: TGCAGCGTTGAAGAGCGCTATGGCTACACCTTC; CDR3 protein: CSVEERYGYTF
clone size: -; D gene: TRBD1; V gene: TRBV9; J gene: TRBJ1-1; CDR3 DNA: TGTGCCAGCAGCACCACGGACAGGGCATACTTGGATGTGACTTTCTTT; CDR3 protein: CASSTTDRAYLDVTFF
clone size: -; D gene: -; V gene: TRBV5-1; J gene: TRBJ1-2; CDR3 DNA: TGCGCCAGCAGCTTGGAGGCAGGGCAGATCGGCTACACCTTC; CDR3 protein: CASSLEAGQIGYTF
clone size: -; D gene: -; V gene: TRBV2; J gene: TRBJ1-3; CDR3 DNA: TGTGCCAGCAGTGGGCCAGCAGGGGCCACGGGAAACACCATATATTTT; CDR3 protein: CASSGPAGATGNTIYF
clone size: -; D gene: TRBD1; V gene: TRBV30; J gene: TRBJ1-1; CDR3 DNA: TGTACCTGGAGTGGACCGATGATCAACAGGGGTGAAGCTTTCTTT; CDR3 protein: CTWSGPMINRGEAFF
clone size: -; D gene: TRBD2; V gene: TRBV5-1; J gene: TRBJ2-1; CDR3 DNA: TGCGCCAGCAGCTTAATAGCGGGAGGTCGGAATGAGCAGTTCTTC; CDR3 protein: CASSLIAGGRNEQFF
clone size: -; D gene: -; V gene: TRBV18; J gene: TRBJ1-1; CDR3 DNA: TGTGCCAGCTCACCACTCGTTTCCACAGATGCTGAAGCTTTCTTT; CDR3 protein: CASSPLVSTDAEAFF
clone size: -; D gene: -; V gene: TRBV11-2; J gene: TRBJ1-3; CDR3 DNA: TGTGCCAGCAGCAGGACAGCTTCTGGAAACACCATATATTTT; CDR3 protein: CASSRTASGNTIYF
clone size: -; D gene: TRBD1; V gene: TRBV20-1; J gene: TRBJ1-1; CDR3 DNA: TGCAGTGCTCGGACAGGCGAAGCTTTCTTT; CDR3 protein: CSARTGEAFF
clone size: -; D gene: -; V gene: TRBV9; J gene: TRBJ2-1; CDR3 DNA: TGTGCCAGCAGCGTAGATGGACTGGCCGGGTCCTACAATGAGCAGTTCTTC; CDR3 protein: CASSVDGLAGSYNEQFF
clone size: -; D gene: -; V gene: TRBV7-9; J gene: TRBJ2-5; CDR3 DNA: TGTGCCAGCAGCCCCCCGGGTTTTCGGCAAGAGACCCAGTACTTC; CDR3 protein: CASSPPGFRQETQYF
clone size: -; D gene: TRBD2; V gene: TRBV5-5; J gene: TRBJ2-1; CDR3 DNA: TGTGCCAGCAGCTTGAAGGGACTCCGACTAGCGGGGGGGAGACAGCAGTTCTTC; CDR3 protein: CASSLKGLRLAGGRQQFF
clone size: -; D gene: TRBD1; V gene: TRBV5-1; J gene: TRBJ1-2; CDR3 DNA: TGCGCCAGCAGCTTGGGGACAGGGGACGTGAGCGGCTACACCTTC; CDR3 protein: CASSLGTGDVSGYTF
clone size: -; D gene: TRBD1; V gene: TRBV5-1; J gene: TRBJ1-1; CDR3 DNA: TGCGCCAGCAGCTGGGGACAGGGGGCGAACACTGAAGCTTTCTTT; CDR3 protein: CASSWGQGANTEAFF
clone size: once; D gene: -; V gene: TRBV28; J gene: TRBJ2-7; CDR3 DNA: TGTGCCAGCAGTTTCAACAGGGTCTACGAGCAGTACTTC; CDR3 protein: CASSFNRVYEQYF
clone size: -; D gene: -; V gene: TRBV7-9; J gene: TRBJ2-1; CDR3 DNA: TGTGCCAGCAGCTTCTTACAGGGACCTTTGTTTAATGAGCAGTTCTTC; CDR3 protein: CASSFLQGPLFNEQFF
clone size: -; D gene: -; V gene: TRBV18; J gene: TRBJ1-5; CDR3 DNA: TGTGCCAGCTCACCGCAGCGCGATCAGCCCCAGCATTTT; CDR3 protein: CASSPQRDQPQHF
clone size: -; D gene: -; V gene: TRBV28; J gene: TRBJ1-4; CDR3 DNA: TGTGCCAGCACCTTAGAGGGAAATGAAAAACTGTTTTTT; CDR3 protein: CASTLEGNEKLFF
clone size: -; D gene: -; V gene: TRBV28; J gene: TRBJ2-1; CDR3 DNA: TGTGCCAGCAGTTTAGTAAATGAGCAGTTCTTC; CDR3 protein: CASSLVNEQFF
clone size: -; D gene: TRBD1; V gene: TRBV5-4; J gene: TRBJ1-4; CDR3 DNA: TGTGCCAGCAGCCGAGAGCAGGGGGCAGGAGAAAAACTGTTTTTT; CDR3 protein: CASSREQGAGEKLFF
clone size: -; D gene: TRBD2; V gene: TRBV7-6; J gene: TRBJ2-7; CDR3 DNA: TGTGCCAGCAGCTTACGGCAGTCTAGCGGGACGCGCGGATTGAACGAGCAGTACTTC; CDR3 protein: CASSLRQSSGTRGLNEQYF
clone size: -; D gene: -; V gene: TRBV29-1; J gene: TRBJ2-3; CDR3 DNA: TGCAGCGTTGAAGGCAGACTTAGCACAGATACGCAGTATTTT; CDR3 protein: CSVEGRLSTDTQYF
clone size: -; D gene: TRBD1; V gene: TRBV7-8; J gene: TRBJ2-7; CDR3 DNA: TGTGCCAGCAGCGGGGTGGGACAGTACTCCTACGAGCAGTACTTC; CDR3 protein: CASSGVGQYSYEQYF
clone size: -; D gene: -; V gene: TRBV28; J gene: TRBJ1-1; CDR3 DNA: TGTGCCAGCAGGATGAGGAACACTGAAGCTTTCTTT; CDR3 protein: CASRMRNTEAFF
clone size: -; D gene: -; V gene: TRBV4-1; J gene: TRBJ2-7; CDR3 DNA: TGCGCCAGCAGCCAAGGACAGGCCTACGAGCAGTACTTC; CDR3 protein: CASSQGQAYEQYF
clone size: -; D gene: -; V gene: TRBV6-1; J gene: TRBJ1-5; CDR3 DNA: TGTGCCAGCAACACCAACAATCAGCCCCAGCATTTT; CDR3 protein: CASNTNNQPQHF
clone size: -; D gene: -; V gene: TRBV6-5; J gene: TRBJ1-2; CDR3 DNA: TGTGCCAGCAGTGCCGCAGGGAATTTACGCGGCTACACCTTC; CDR3 protein: CASSAAGNLRGYTF